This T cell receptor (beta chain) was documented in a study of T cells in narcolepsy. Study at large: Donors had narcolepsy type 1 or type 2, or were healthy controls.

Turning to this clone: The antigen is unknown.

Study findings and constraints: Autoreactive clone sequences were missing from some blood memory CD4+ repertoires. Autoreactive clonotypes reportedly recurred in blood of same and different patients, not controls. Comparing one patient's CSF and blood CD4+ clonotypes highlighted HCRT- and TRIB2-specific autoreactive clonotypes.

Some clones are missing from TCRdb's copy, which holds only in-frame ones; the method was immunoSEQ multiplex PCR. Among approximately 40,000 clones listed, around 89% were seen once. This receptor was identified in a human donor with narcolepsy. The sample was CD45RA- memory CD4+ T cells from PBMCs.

CDR3 sequence reads: CASSYSAAGVFYEQYF. As DNA, the CDR3 is TGTGCCAGCAGTTACTCAGCAGCGGGGGTATTCTACGAGCAGTACTTC. J is TRBJ2-7 and V is TRBV6-5, with 8 bases matching TRBD2. The junction had 7 bases not matched to a gene; V was cut back by 0 bases and J by 3 bases. The CDR3 extends over 16 amino acids. CDR1 and CDR2 (germline): MNHEY, SVGAGI.